This note documents a single T cell receptor beta chain sequence. The count of this clone is one. Its antigen is currently not known. There are no base qualities to consult, and no much larger clone falls within one base. What the time point label conveys for this sample: resected brain tissue, or blood drawn just prior to surgery. Surgery cases with the highest brain T cell transcript signatures were selected for TCR beta chain sequencing of brain tissue and, where available, blood. Prior to surgery, the patients had been treated with at least one anti-epileptic drug. The TCR-sequenced patients were children whose drug-resistant epilepsy was caused by tuberous sclerosis complex, focal cortical dysplasia, Rasmussen encephalitis or hemimegalencephaly. The Monarch genomic DNA purification kit was used to extract bulk genomic DNA from unsorted brain tissue and from whole blood. CDR1 and CDR2 are drawn from the germline V gene: LGHNA, YNFKEQ. Including the terminal cysteine and phenylalanine, the CDR3 comprises 15 residues. Just the 45-base CDR3 DNA is kept, in frame starting at base 1. V loses 0 bases, J loses 1 base, and the germline ends lie 7 bases apart.

The record originates from a study of brain T cells in children with intractable seizures (dated by TCRdb to the early 2020s). Background on the whole study: As a first screen for immune gene transcripts, resected brain tissue from some 50 pediatric epilepsy surgery cases was run on a NanoString immunology panel. Among the roughly twelve selected surgery cases, eight also had pre-surgery blood sequenced, leaving four with brain tissue only. On the study overall, not on this receptor specifically: Because sequencing depth was different between pre-surgery and post-surgery blood, clones absent from the pre-surgery sample may reflect undersampling. Viral specificity was inferred only from CDR3 sequence similarity, and patients' HCMV serostatus was unknown.

TCR beta chain sequences were generated from genomic DNA using the immunoSEQ assay. For the original study's pipeline: CDR3 sequences that did not begin with the conserved framework cysteine at position 104 were removed by hand. Clonality was calculated as one minus the normalized Shannon's Diversity Index, with values ranging from 0 (maximal diversity) to 1 (oligoclonal). To check whether a given CDR3 had different frequencies in two samples, for example brain versus blood, chi-squared comparison-of-proportions tests were used. Public clonotypes were found by searching immuneACCESS, and the VDJdb browser was used to assess similarity to known antiviral clonotypes. The source is immuneACCESS, and TCRdb retained only in-frame sequences with V and J called. Part of the clones is not carried over; for the studies checked, unresolved V genes explain less than half of this, and the remainder is unexplained. For V, J and clone size, that table is used; D and trimming come from the DNA. The sample table shows 65,000 to 85,000 clones, and 85% to 95% are seen once. The top ten clones comprise more than 1.5% of the sample.

The material was peripheral blood, obtained at surgery. The sequence is built from TRBV4-2 and TRBJ1-5, with no D gene named confidently. This sequence originates from a boy under two years old with tuberous sclerosis and intractable seizures. The CDR3 is CASSQDYLSNQPQHF. The bases read TGTGCCAGCAGCCAAGATTACCTAAGCAATCAGCCCCAGCATTTT.